This T cell receptor beta chain derives from a study of blood T cell repertoires in COVID-19. Sequenced by immunoSEQ multiplex PCR; TCRdb stores in-frame clones only, minus some. The data show hundreds of thousands of clones, roughly 79% seen once. J lost 0 bases, V lost 2 bases, and 1 base had no gene match. This CDR3 spans 16 amino acids. The germline CDR1 and CDR2 sequences are KGHSH and LQKENI. The V and J genes are TRBV18 and TRBJ2-3, with 11 bases lining up with TRBD2. The material sequenced was peripheral blood. This receptor was obtained from a woman of 80 years or more with acute or convalescent COVID-19. The CDR3 DNA is TGTGCCAGCTCACCAAGGACTAGCGGGAGCACAGATACGCAGTATTTT. Protein sequence: CASSPRTSGSTDTQYF.